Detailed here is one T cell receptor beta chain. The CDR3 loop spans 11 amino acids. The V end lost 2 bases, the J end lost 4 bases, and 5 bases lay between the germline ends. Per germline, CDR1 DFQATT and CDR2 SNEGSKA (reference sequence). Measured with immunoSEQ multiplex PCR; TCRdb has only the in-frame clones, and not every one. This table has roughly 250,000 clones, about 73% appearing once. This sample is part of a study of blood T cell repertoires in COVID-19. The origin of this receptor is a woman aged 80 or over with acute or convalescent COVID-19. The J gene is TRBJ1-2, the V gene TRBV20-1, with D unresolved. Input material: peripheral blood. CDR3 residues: CSARLPYGYTF. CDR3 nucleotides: TGCAGTGCTAGACTCCCCTATGGCTACACCTTC.